Each of the 27 T cell receptor beta chains below was sequenced from the same sample in a study of tumor-infiltrating lymphocytes in primary liver carcinoma. Starting from approximately 500 ng of total RNA, TCR beta cDNA was produced with a primer in the constant region. ARM-PCR was slightly modified, and three nested multiplex PCR rounds with it gave rise to the TCR beta libraries. In the first two PCR rounds, TRBV1-TRBV30 forward primers were paired with a C-beta reverse primer, and each round lasted around 10 cycles. TCRdb analysed the multiplex PCR reads with MiXCR anew, one entry per CDR3 protein. The sample carries fewer than 85,000 distinct CDR3 sequences, 65% to 75% recorded once. Scientists recovered RNA and DNA together from roughly 20-30 mg of unsorted bulk tissue. Material for sequencing was tumor-adjacent normal liver tissue. These receptors were obtained from a man in his forties with primary liver carcinoma and hepatitis B virus infection.

This chain uses TRBV11-2 with TRBJ2-5; D is ambiguous. V was shortened by 3 bases and J by 5 bases, with 16 bases between the two germline ends. The CDR3 loop spans 15 amino acids. Germline CDR1 SGHAT, CDR2 FQNNGV. DNA for the CDR3: TGTGCCAGCAGCTTTGGATTCCAAGATGCCGAGACCCAGTACTTC. Translated: CASSFGFQDAETQYF.

Turning to this clonotype: One base away lies a much larger clone, so this may be a sequencing read error. This chain links TRBV30 with TRBJ1-1; D uncertain. The germline gives CDR1 GTSNPN, CDR2 SVGIG (reference sequence). The CDR3 has 11 amino acids. The CDR3 sequence is CAWTRNTETFF. Written as DNA, the CDR3 is TGTGCCTGGACTAGGAACACTGAAACTTTCTTT.

Remarks on this clonotype: One base away lies a much larger clone, so this may be a sequencing read error. J is TRBJ2-7 and V is TRBV10-3; TRBD1 is a possible D gene (5 bases). Trimming pared 6 bases from V and 3 bases from J, leaving 12 bases between. The CDR3 loop spans 13 amino acids. Germline values: CDR1 ENHRY, CDR2 SYGVKD. The DNA for the CDR3 is TGTGCCATCAGCGCCTCGACAGACTACGAGCAGTACTTC. It specifies CAISASTDYEQYF.

Notes on this clonotype: One end of the junction fails to match germline, which may point to a read error. The chain is built from TRBV6-1 and TRBJ1-2, with D hard to call. This CDR3 spans 12 amino acids. Germline assignment: CDR1 MNHNS and CDR2 SASEGT. CDR3 sequence reads: CVSNAPLYGYTF. In nucleotides, the CDR3 is TGTGTCAGCAATGCCCCCCTATATGGCTACACCTTC.

There are many counts of this clonotype. The rearrangement links TRBV5-5 to TRBJ2-7; TRBD2 matches at 13 bases. The CDR3 spans 16 residues. Trimming cost V 4 bases and J 5 bases; bases outside gene matches: 9. Germline CDR1 is SGHKS and CDR2 is YYEKEE (reference sequence). The CDR3: CASSTGTSGMGDEQYF. The CDR3 region has the DNA TGTGCCAGCAGCACCGGGACTAGCGGGATGGGAGACGAGCAGTACTTC.

Note on this clonotype: One end of the junction is discordant with germline, which a read error may explain. CDR3 loop: CASRPGQTVSFYEQYF. The CDR3 DNA reads TGTGCCAGCAGGCCCGGACAGACAGTATCCTTTTACGAGCAATACTTC. The chain employs TRBV6-5 and TRBJ2-7; D perhaps matches TRBD1 (6 bases). This CDR3 has 16 amino acids. CDR1 and CDR2 (germline): MNHEY, SVGAGI.

In regard to this clonotype: The junction differs from germline at one of its ends, possibly a read error. This chain links TRBV11-2 with TRBJ2-2, with a tentative D call TRBD2 (5 bases). Germline CDR1 and CDR2: SGHAT and FQNNGV. This CDR3 has 13 amino acids. The CDR3 protein is CACRLQYTGELFF. Written as DNA, the CDR3 is TGTGCCTGCAGATTACAGTACACCGGGGAGCTGTTTTTC. Using reference TRBV11-2 and TRBJ2-2 for the parts outside the CDR3, the full variable domain is EAGVAQSPRYKIIEKRQSVAFWCNPISGHATLYWYQQILGQGPKLLIQFQNNGVVDDSQLPKDRFSAERLKGVDSTLKIQPAKLEDSAVYLCACRLQYTGELFFGEGSRLTVL.

There are a few counts of this clonotype. The chain combines TRBV4-1 with TRBJ1-6, with 9 bases lining up with TRBD1. In germline, CDR1 is MGHRA, CDR2 YSYEKL. The trim removed 0 bases at V and 7 bases at J, leaving 7 bases unmatched. CDR3 length: 17 amino acids. The CDR3 reads CASSQDRGQGRNSPLHF. Written as DNA, the CDR3 is TGCGCCAGCAGCCAAGATCGGGGACAGGGCCGGAATTCACCCCTCCACTTT.

As concerns this clonotype: This may stem from a read error, because a much larger clone lies one nucleotide away. The rearrangement uses TRBV7-9 and TRBJ1-4, with 8 nucleotides matching TRBD1. Germline CDR1 and CDR2: SEHNR and FQNEAQ (reference sequence). This CDR3 has 14 amino acids. DNA of the CDR3: TGTGCCAGCAGCCACGACAGGGGTGATGAAAAACCGTTTTTT. It translates to CASSHDRGDEKPFF.

Regarding this clonotype: Germline and junction disagree at one end, which may indicate a read error. CDR3 loop: CAGSQDFGRTSDEQYF. CDR3 in DNA: TGCGCCGGCAGCCAAGATTTTGGGAGGACATCGGACGAGCAGTACTTC. The chain is built from TRBV4-3 and TRBJ2-7, with D perhaps TRBD2 (6 bases). Germline-derived CDR1 and CDR2 are LGHNA and YSLEER. CDR3 length: 16 amino acids.

Points on this clonotype: A read error may be the cause here, since a much bigger clone is one base away. The chain uses TRBV5-1 and TRBJ2-1; 9 bases fit TRBD2. V lost 7 bases to trimming and J lost 4 bases; unmatched junction nucleotides: 6. Germline V gene sequence: CDR1 SGHRS, CDR2 YFSETQ. The CDR3 loop spans 14 amino acids. Here the CDR3 reads CASRSAGGYNEQFF. CDR3 DNA sequence: TGCGCCAGCCGTTCGGCGGGAGGGTACAATGAGCAGTTCTTC.

Remarks on this clonotype: A read error is likely, as this CDR3 ends without the conserved phenylalanine or tryptophan. The rearrangement uses TRBV24-1 and TRBJ2-7; TRBD1 aligns across 8 bases. Germline CDR1 and CDR2: KGHDR and SFDVKD. The CDR3 covers 15 residues. Trimming cost V 2 bases and J 5 bases; bases outside gene matches: 7. In nucleotides, the CDR3 is TGTGCCACCAGTGATTCCGGACAGGGAAGAGACGAGCAGTACATC. Its translation: CATSDSGQGRDEQYI.

As concerns this clonotype: At one of its ends the junction is not consistent with the germline gene, which may arise from a read error. The CDR3 spells CVINEIANTGELFF. In DNA, the CDR3 is TGTGTCATCAATGAGATCGCGAACACCGGGGAGCTGTTTTTT. The rearrangement uses TRBV10-3 and TRBJ2-2; unclear D gene. The CDR3 extends over 14 amino acids. CDR1 and CDR2 (germline): ENHRY, SYGVKD.

The chain employs TRBV4-2 and TRBJ2-3; unclear D gene. The assigned J gene may be wrong: the sequence end matches TRBJ1-5 better. This CDR3 has 16 amino acids. Germline values: CDR1 LGHNA, CDR2 YNFKEQ. The CDR3 is CASSQELAPRTDTQHF. The CDR3 DNA is TGTGCCAGCAGCCAAGAACTAGCTCCACGCACAGATACGCAGCATTTT.

About this clonotype: One end of the junction is discordant with germline, which a read error may explain. The CDR3 DNA is TGTGCCAGCAACCAAGACAGAGCGGGAGTAAGGGATACGCAGTATTTT. Residues: CASNQDRAGVRDTQYF. This chain joins TRBV4-2 and TRBJ2-3; TRBD2 aligns across 8 bases. The CDR3 has 16 amino acids. CDR1 and CDR2 from the germline V gene are LGHNA and YNFKEQ.

On this clonotype itself: At one of its ends the junction is not consistent with the germline gene, which may arise from a read error. The rearrangement uses TRBV6-5 and TRBJ2-3; TRBD1 is a possible D gene (5 bases). Per the germline V gene, CDR1 is MNHEY and CDR2 is SVGAGI. The CDR3 runs to 14 residues. The CDR3 DNA reads TGTGCCAGCAGCTGCCGTGCCGACAGCCATACACAGTATTTT. Residues: CASSCRADSHTQYF.

Turning to this clonotype: One end of the junction is discordant with germline, which a read error may explain. The chain joins TRBV4-3 to TRBJ2-7, with 8 bases fitting TRBD2. CDR1 is LGHNA and CDR2 is YSLEER in the germline V gene. This CDR3 spans 17 amino acids. Here the CDR3 DNA reads TGCGTCAGCAGCCAAGATTGGAGTAACGGGAGGGCCTACAAGCAGTACTTC. This codes for CVSSQDWSNGRAYKQYF.

Worth noting for this clonotype: This may arise from a read error, as a much more abundant clone is one base away. The chain carries TRBV6-5 and TRBJ1-6; no reliable D call. The CDR3 has 15 amino acids. Trimming shortened V by 5 bases and J by 10 bases, and 18 bases separated the two germline ends. CDR1 MNHEY and CDR2 SVGAGI come from the germline V gene. The CDR3 DNA follows: TGTGCCAGCAGTAAAACCCTTAGGATGGAGTCACCCCTCCACTTT. As protein: CASSKTLRMESPLHF.

The rearrangement uses TRBV9 and TRBJ2-3; D may be TRBD1 (6 bases). Trimming removed 1 base from V and 4 bases from J, with 16 bases in between. The germline gives CDR1 SGDLS, CDR2 YYNGEE. This CDR3 spans 16 amino acids. This CDR3 reads CASSVTTGHSSDTQYF. The CDR3 nucleotides are TGTGCCAGCAGCGTAACGACAGGACATTCATCAGATACGCAGTATTTT.

Comment on this clonotype: A read error may account for a junction end that differs from germline. V usage is TRBV9 and J usage is TRBJ2-5; 9 bases are shared with TRBD1. This CDR3 contains 14 residues. Germline CDR1 reads SGDLS; CDR2 reads YYNGEE. CDR3 sequence reads: CAISPWDREETQYF. CDR3 bases: TGTGCCATCAGCCCCTGGGACAGGGAAGAGACCCAGTACTTC.

Concerning this clonotype: A junction boundary mismatches the germline segment, possibly from a read error. The chain recombines TRBV12-3 or TRBV12-4 with TRBJ2-5, with 9 positions matching TRBD2. This CDR3 region has 13 residues. This CDR3 is CASRLAGVQTQYF. CDR3 DNA: TGTGCCAGCAGATTAGCGGGGGTACAGACCCAGTACTTC.

In regard to this clonotype: Sequence at one end of the junction differs from germline and may be a read error. The chain links TRBV4-2 to TRBJ2-1; D perhaps matches TRBD2 (5 bases). Germline CDR1 LGHNA, CDR2 YNFKEQ. The CDR3 extends over 14 amino acids. CDR3: CANSLGHSDDEQFF. The CDR3 coding sequence is TGTGCCAACAGCCTAGGGCATAGCGACGATGAGCAGTTCTTC.

Note on this clonotype: One junction end disagrees with the germline gene, perhaps due to a read error. CDR3 in DNA: TGTGCCAGTTCTATACGGGAGTCGTACGATGAGCTGTTCTTC. As protein: CASSIRESYDELFF. This sequence joins TRBV6-5 and TRBJ2-1, with D possibly being TRBD2 (6 bases). The CDR3 contains 14 residues. In germline, CDR1 is MNHEY, CDR2 SVGAGI.

About this clonotype itself: Being one base from a much bigger clone, this may be a read error. This chain connects TRBV5-1 to TRBJ2-2; 10 positions match TRBD2. Germline loops: CDR1 SGHRS, CDR2 YFSETQ. The CDR3 sequence is 18 residues long. V lost 0 bases, J lost 9 bases, and 14 bases stayed unmatched. Here the CDR3 DNA reads TGCGCCAGCAGCTTGGGTTCCCTAGCGGGAGAAGGAGCCCGGGAGCTGTTTTTT. Its translation is CASSLGSLAGEGARELFF.

The chain carries TRBV4-1 and TRBJ1-2; 9 bases are shared with TRBD1. Germline CDR1 is MGHRA and CDR2 is YSYEKL. J gave up 3 bases and V 10 bases, and 9 bases lay outside the gene matches. There are 14 residues in the CDR3. CDR3 sequence: CANGQGDRDYGYTF. In DNA, the CDR3 is TGCGCCAACGGCCAAGGGGACAGGGACTATGGCTACACCTTC.

This chain connects TRBV12-3 or TRBV12-4 to TRBJ2-2; 7 nucleotides align to TRBD2. The CDR3 extends over 13 amino acids. Trimming at V came to 8 bases and at J to 8 bases, leaving 8 bases not matched to a gene. The CDR3 loop is CASAYELAGELFF. CDR3 DNA: TGTGCCAGCGCCTATGAACTAGCGGGGGAGCTGTTTTTT.

V gene TRBV6-2 or TRBV6-3 combines with J gene TRBJ1-3; the match to TRBD1 covers 8 bases. Germline V gene lookup returns CDR1 MNHEY and CDR2 SVGEGT. The CDR3 has 20 amino acids. CDR3 in DNA: TGTGTCGGCGGAAACCCGACAGGGGCGCAAAACGGGGGCTCTGGAAACACCATATATTTT. Its translation is CVGGNPTGAQNGGSGNTIYF.